These T cell receptor beta chains were read from a single sample in a study of shared clonotypes between healthy human individuals. The data were produced by immunoSEQ multiplex PCR, yet TCRdb's version contains in-frame clones alone and is incomplete. The sample records a few million clones, around 90% being singletons. Sequenced sample: naive CD4+ T cells sorted from blood. Receptor source: a young man in good health. Both conserved end residues are part of each CDR3. Fields, in order: D gene, J gene, clone size, V gene, CDR3 DNA, CDR3 protein. D genes are given only for firm matches. Clone size is given for some rows only: seen once, a few or many times, or a class if the clone is expanded.

.	TRBJ1-2	.	TRBV20-1	TGCAGTGCTAGTGGTGGGGTTGGCTACACCTTC	CSASGGVGYTF
.	TRBJ1-2	.	TRBV10-3	TGTGCCATCAGGGAAACGGACAGCTCTTCCTATGGCTACACCTTC	CAIRETDSSSYGYTF
.	TRBJ2-5	.	TRBV6-6	TGTGCCAGCAGTTACTCACAACAAGAGACCCAGTACTTC	CASSYSQQETQYF
TRBD1	TRBJ2-3	.	TRBV30	TGTGCCTGGAGTGTCCGCGCGGCGGGACAGGGTTGGGATACGCAGTATTTT	CAWSVRAAGQGWDTQYF
.	TRBJ2-7	.	TRBV7-2	TGTGCCAGCAGCTTAGCCATCTACGAGCAGTACTTC	CASSLAIYEQYF
.	TRBJ2-7	.	TRBV7-9	TGTGCCAGCAGCCAAATAGGGTCACAGTACTCCTACGAGCAGTACTTC	CASSQIGSQYSYEQYF
TRBD2	TRBJ2-7	once	TRBV4-3	TGCGCCAGCAGCCAAGGAGGTCTAGCGGGGTCCTACGAGCAGTACTTC	CASSQGGLAGSYEQYF
.	TRBJ2-3	.	TRBV14	TGTGCCAGCAGCCAAGTGACAGGAGGAACAGATACGCAGTATTTT	CASSQVTGGTDTQYF
.	TRBJ2-7	once	TRBV2	TGTGCCAGCAGTGTGGGGCAGGGGTTGCACGAGCAGTACTTC	CASSVGQGLHEQYF
.	TRBJ1-2	.	TRBV27	TGTGCCAGCAGCGGAGGTGAACGACATGGCTACACCTTC	CASSGGERHGYTF
.	TRBJ1-2	.	TRBV5-1	TGCGCCAGCAGCCCTGGCCTAAACTCTGGCTACACCTTC	CASSPGLNSGYTF
TRBD1	TRBJ1-4	.	TRBV28	TGTGCCAGCAGTTCCACCCCGGGACAGGGAAGGGAAAAACTGTTTTTT	CASSSTPGQGREKLFF
TRBD1	TRBJ2-2	.	TRBV2	TGTGCCAGCATATTGACAGGGGCGCTCACCGGGGAGCTGTTTTTT	CASILTGALTGELFF
TRBD1	TRBJ1-1	once	TRBV5-4	TGTGCCAGCAGTTTAACAGGGGTTAACACTGAAGCTTTCTTT	CASSLTGVNTEAFF
.	TRBJ2-3	once	TRBV6-6	TGTGCCAGCAGTCCAGTAGCGGATACGCAGTATTTT	CASSPVADTQYF
TRBD1	TRBJ2-7	.	TRBV29-1	TGCAGCGTGGGTAGGCAGGGGGCGGTCGAGCAGTACTTC	CSVGRQGAVEQYF
TRBD2	TRBJ2-1	.	TRBV19	TGTGCCAGTAGGGCGGGGGTCTCCTACAATGAGCAGTTCTTC	CASRAGVSYNEQFF
TRBD1	TRBJ1-3	.	TRBV5-1	TGCGCCAGCAGCTTGGATCGCCGGCAGGGGGATCCCTCTGGAAACACCATATATTTT	CASSLDRRQGDPSGNTIYF
TRBD1	TRBJ2-2	.	TRBV19	TGTGCCAGTAGCAACCCCCAGGGACAGGGGAACACCGGGGAGCTGTTTTTT	CASSNPQGQGNTGELFF
.	TRBJ2-7	.	TRBV27	TGTGCCAGCAGTTTGTCCGGGACCCAACCCCAGGGGCAGTACTTC	CASSLSGTQPQGQYF
.	TRBJ2-3	.	TRBV7-2	TGTGCCAGCAGCTTAGATGTGGGAACGCAGTATTTT	CASSLDVGTQYF
TRBD1	TRBJ2-2	.	TRBV28	TGTGCCAGCAGTTCACCAGGGGGAGCCGTTCCGGCCGGGGAGCTGTTTTTT	CASSSPGGAVPAGELFF
.	TRBJ2-7	once	TRBV7-7	TGTGCTAGCAGCTTAGGAATAGCCGGGGGCGGGTACGAGCAGTACTTC	CASSLGIAGGGYEQYF
.	TRBJ1-4	.	TRBV6-6	TGTGCCAGCAGTCCAAAGGGGCAGCGGCTGTTTTTT	CASSPKGQRLFF
.	TRBJ1-3	.	TRBV30	TGTGCCTGGTCCCGAGTCTCTGGAAACACCATATATTTT	CAWSRVSGNTIYF
.	TRBJ1-2	.	TRBV5-1	TGCGCCAGCAGCTTGGATGCACCCAGTATTCTTGGCTACACCTTC	CASSLDAPSILGYTF
.	TRBJ1-1	few	TRBV10-3	TGTGCCATCAGAGATCAGGGAAACACTGAAGCTTTCTTT	CAIRDQGNTEAFF
.	TRBJ2-7	.	TRBV11-2	TGTGCCAGCAGCAGGGACAACTCCTACGAGCAGTACTTC	CASSRDNSYEQYF
TRBD1	TRBJ2-2	.	TRBV5-8	TGTGCCAGCACCGAAAGGAGGACAGGGGGCAGAGAGCTGTTTTTT	CASTERRTGGRELFF
.	TRBJ2-7	.	TRBV28	TGTGCCACTGCTGGCTCCTACGAGCAGTACTTC	CATAGSYEQYF
TRBD2	TRBJ2-1	.	TRBV27	TGTGCCAGCAGCCTCACTAGCGGGGGCTGGGATGAGCAGTTCTTC	CASSLTSGGWDEQFF
TRBD1	TRBJ2-5	.	TRBV19	TGTGCCAGTAGTATTAAGGCAGGGGGCGGAGAGACCCAGTACTTC	CASSIKAGGGETQYF
.	TRBJ2-7	.	TRBV9	TGTGCCAGCAGCGTAGGTCCTACTCCCTACGAGCAGTACTTC	CASSVGPTPYEQYF
.	TRBJ1-4	.	TRBV7-9	TGTGCCAGCAGCTTATCGAATGGGCCTGCAACTAATGAAAAACTGTTTTTT	CASSLSNGPATNEKLFF
.	TRBJ2-5	.	TRBV18	TGTGCCAGCTCACCATCAAGGGCCCCAAGGAGCGCAGAGACCCAGTACTTC	CASSPSRAPRSAETQYF
TRBD2	TRBJ2-3	.	TRBV30	TGTGCCTGGAGTGGACTAGCGCATAGCACAGATACGCAGTATTTT	CAWSGLAHSTDTQYF
.	TRBJ1-4	.	TRBV6-6	TGTGCCAGCACCTGGGGGGGGGAAAAACTGTTTTTT	CASTWGGEKLFF
TRBD1	TRBJ1-5	once	TRBV27	TGTGCCAGCAGTCCCCGACAGGGGGCCGGTCAGCCCCAGCATTTT	CASSPRQGAGQPQHF
.	TRBJ1-1	.	TRBV6-6	TGTGCCAGCAGTTACTCGAGTGGCCGGGGGGACACTGAAGCTTTCTTT	CASSYSSGRGDTEAFF
TRBD2	TRBJ2-1	.	TRBV10-2	TGCGCCAGCACCCAGCGGGGGTCGGCGGGGGATGAGCAGTTCTTC	CASTQRGSAGDEQFF
TRBD1	TRBJ2-7	.	TRBV27	TGTGCCAGCAGGGGACAGGGGCACGAGCAGTACTTC	CASRGQGHEQYF
.	TRBJ2-1	.	TRBV5-4	TGTGCCAGCAGCTTGGATTCAATTGAGCAGTTCTTC	CASSLDSIEQFF